Listed below are T cell receptor beta chains from one sample, sequenced in a study of blood T cell repertoires in COVID-19. Produced via immunoSEQ multiplex PCR; TCRdb's table is partial and in-frame only. The data hold 150,000 to 200,000 clones, with more than 70% observed a single time. The specimen was peripheral blood. Receptors were obtained from a man aged 35-49 years with active or convalescent COVID-19. Both conserved end residues are part of each CDR3. A D gene is named only where the DNA matches it firmly. Expanded clones get a size class; other rows say once, few or many, or leave the size out.

clone size,V gene,D gene,J gene,CDR3 DNA,CDR3 protein
-,TRBV5-4,-,TRBJ2-7,TGTGCCAGCAGCTCGAGCGGGACATTTGGCTTTAACGAGCAGTACTTC,CASSSSGTFGFNEQYF
-,TRBV4-1,-,TRBJ2-1,TGCGCCAGCAGCCGTAACGAAGCGAGGAGAGGAATAAATGAGCAGTTCTTC,CASSRNEARRGINEQFF
-,TRBV6-6,TRBD1,TRBJ2-5,TGTGCCAGCAGTTACAGGGGGCCGGAGACCCAGTACTTC,CASSYRGPETQYF
-,TRBV15,-,TRBJ1-1,TGTGCCACCAGCAGAGATCAGGGGTGGGCTTTCTTT,CATSRDQGWAFF
-,TRBV24-1,-,TRBJ2-7,TGTGCCACCAGTGCTCAGGGAGGCGAGCAGTACTTC,CATSAQGGEQYF
once,TRBV6-5,TRBD2,TRBJ2-5,TGTGCCAGCACTCGGGGGGGGAGGGAGACCCAGTACTTC,CASTRGGRETQYF
-,TRBV5-1,TRBD1,TRBJ1-1,TGCGCCAGCAGCCCTCAGGGGGCTATGAACACTGAAGCTTTCTTT,CASSPQGAMNTEAFF
-,TRBV9,TRBD1,TRBJ2-7,TGTGCCAGCAGCCCAGGACAGGGGATTCACTACGAGCAGTACTTC,CASSPGQGIHYEQYF
-,TRBV6-2/TRBV6-3,-,TRBJ2-4,TGTGCCAGCAGTTACTCGCAGGGCAGGGCGAGGTACTTC,CASSYSQGRARYF
-,TRBV24-1,-,TRBJ1-2,TGTGCCACCAGTGATGTTACTAACTATGGCTACACCTTC,CATSDVTNYGYTF
-,TRBV11-3,-,TRBJ2-7,TGTGCCAGCAGCTTAGGCCGTCGGGACTACGAGCAGTACTTC,CASSLGRRDYEQYF
-,TRBV28,TRBD1,TRBJ1-2,TGTGCCAGCAGTGGACGACAGGGAGTCGACTATGGCTACACCTTC,CASSGRQGVDYGYTF
-,TRBV5-8,TRBD1,TRBJ2-5,TGTGCCAGCACCAGACAGGGGCAAGAGACCCAGTACTTC,CASTRQGQETQYF
-,TRBV4-3,-,TRBJ2-2,TGCGCCAGCAGCCGCCTATCGACAGCCTACACCGGGGAGCTGTTTTTT,CASSRLSTAYTGELFF
-,TRBV9,TRBD2,TRBJ2-2,TGTGCCAGCAGCGTTTCTGGGGGGGTCACCGGGGAGCTGTTTTTT,CASSVSGGVTGELFF
-,TRBV5-4,-,TRBJ2-2,TGTGCCAGCAGACTCCAGACAGTCACCGGGGAGCTGTTTTTT,CASRLQTVTGELFF
-,TRBV29-1,-,TRBJ1-1,TGCAGCGTTGGGGGGGTAACTGAAGCTTTCTTT,CSVGGVTEAFF
-,TRBV7-6,-,TRBJ2-1,TGTGCCAGCAGCTTAGGCAGGGTCGCTGAGCAGTTCTTC,CASSLGRVAEQFF
-,TRBV6-4,TRBD2,TRBJ2-3,TGTGCCAGCGGAGAACTAGCGGGGGCCTTAGATACGCAGTATTTT,CASGELAGALDTQYF
-,TRBV4-2,TRBD1,TRBJ1-3,TGTGCCAGCAGCCAAGAACCGGGACAGGGGGCGAACACCATATATTTT,CASSQEPGQGANTIYF
-,TRBV7-9,-,TRBJ2-1,TGTGCCAGCAGCCAACAGACTATGATAAATGAGCAGTTCTTC,CASSQQTMINEQFF
-,TRBV4-2,-,TRBJ2-2,TGTGCCAGCAGCGGGCAGGGGAGCACCGGGGAGCTGTTTTTT,CASSGQGSTGELFF
-,TRBV3-1/TRBV3-2,-,TRBJ1-3,TGTGCCAGCAGCCAAGAGGGGGGACCCCGAGGTGGAAACACCATATATTTT,CASSQEGGPRGGNTIYF
-,TRBV7-8,-,TRBJ2-1,TGTGCCAGCAGCTTATTAACAGATGAGCAGTTCTTC,CASSLLTDEQFF
-,TRBV7-9,-,TRBJ2-1,TGTGCCAGCAGCCCGGACAGTCCAAACATTATAAGCTCCTACAATGAGCAGTTCTTC,CASSPDSPNIISSYNEQFF
once,TRBV5-1,-,TRBJ1-1,TGCGCCAGCAGCGGGAGGGGGATGAACACTGAAGCTTTCTTT,CASSGRGMNTEAFF
few,TRBV7-3,-,TRBJ2-6,TGTGCCAGCAGCCTAAATCTGGTGACAGTCTCTGGGGCCAACGTCCTGACTTTC,CASSLNLVTVSGANVLTF
few,TRBV30,-,TRBJ1-2,TGTGCCTGGAGTGTGCAGGCTAACTATGGCTACACCTTC,CAWSVQANYGYTF
-,TRBV11-2,-,TRBJ2-2,TGTGCCAGCAGCTTATCCAGGGTGGAGAACACCGGGGAGCTGTTTTTT,CASSLSRVENTGELFF
-,TRBV20-1,-,TRBJ1-1,TGCAGTGCTAGGGTTAGCACTGAAGCTTTCTTT,CSARVSTEAFF
once,TRBV10-3,-,TRBJ1-2,TGTGCCATCAGTGAGTCGACCGGGGGGAACTATGGCTACACCTTC,CAISESTGGNYGYTF
many,TRBV2,TRBD1,TRBJ1-1,TGTGCCAGCAGTGGGGACAGGTCGGACACTGAAGCTTTCTTT,CASSGDRSDTEAFF
-,TRBV19,TRBD1,TRBJ1-2,TGTGCCAGTAGTATCCCCCAGGGGGGCTATGGCTACACCTTC,CASSIPQGGYGYTF
-,TRBV6-6,-,TRBJ2-1,TGTGCCAGCAGTTACGCGCTAGTAAGAGGTGAGCAGTTCTTC,CASSYALVRGEQFF
-,TRBV5-4,-,TRBJ2-3,TGTGCCAGCGGTAGGAGCCAATCTAGCACAGATACGCAGTATTTT,CASGRSQSSTDTQYF
-,TRBV5-5,TRBD1,TRBJ1-6,TGTGCCAGCAGCCCGATGACAGGGATGAATTCACCCCTCCACTTT,CASSPMTGMNSPLHF
-,TRBV28,TRBD1,TRBJ1-5,TGTGCCACCCGCGGACAGGCCGGTAGCAATCAGCCCCAGCATTTT,CATRGQAGSNQPQHF
-,TRBV30,TRBD1,TRBJ1-1,TGTGCCTGGACCAAAGAGGGGACAGGGTCCGGGGACACTGAAGCTTTCTTT,CAWTKEGTGSGDTEAFF
-,TRBV3-1/TRBV3-2,TRBD1,TRBJ2-3,TGTGCCAGCAGCCATCGGACAGGGGGCATGGCAGATACGCAGTATTTT,CASSHRTGGMADTQYF
-,TRBV6-5,-,TRBJ1-5,TGTGCCAGCCGGACAGAGGTGAGCAATCAGCCCCAGCATTTT,CASRTEVSNQPQHF
-,TRBV5-1,TRBD1,TRBJ1-1,TGCGCCAGCAGCTTGGGACAGGGGGCGTTAAAACCTGAAGCTTTCTTT,CASSLGQGALKPEAFF
-,TRBV18,TRBD1,TRBJ1-1,TGTGCCAGTTCCACAGGGGTGGGCACTGAAGCTTTCTTT,CASSTGVGTEAFF
-,TRBV11-2,TRBD2,TRBJ2-5,TGTGCCAGCAGCCGATTCCCCTTGGGAGGGGCTCAAGAGACCCAGTACTTC,CASSRFPLGGAQETQYF
once,TRBV19,-,TRBJ1-1,TGTGCCAGTAGCGGGTATGGCTACACTGAAGCTTTCTTT,CASSGYGYTEAFF
-,TRBV4-1,TRBD1,TRBJ1-2,TGCGCCAGCAGCCTCGGGCTGGGACAGAACTATGGCTACACCTTC,CASSLGLGQNYGYTF
-,TRBV29-1,TRBD2,TRBJ2-1,TGCAGCGTTGGAAGCGGGAGCTCCTACAATGAGCAGTTCTTC,CSVGSGSSYNEQFF